One sample yielded the 28 T cell receptor beta chains listed below, sequenced in a study of T cells in Graves' hyperthyroidism and ophthalmopathy. The source material, RNA transcripts, was used to amplify TCR beta CDR3 regions. Carried out on the TCR CDR3, a first-round RT-PCR used the HTBI primer set. TCRdb re-called the multiplex PCR reads through MiXCR, storing one row per CDR3 protein. The sample has around 580,000 distinct CDR3 sequences; over 15% are singletons. The source material was blood. All receptors derive from a woman younger than 35 with Graves' hyperthyroidism.

This clonotype was seen at least ten times. The gene calls are TRBV6-2 or TRBV6-3 and TRBJ2-5; the match to TRBD1 covers 8 bases. The CDR3 length is 14 residues. Germline assignment: CDR1 MNHEY and CDR2 SVGEGT. Trimming removed 6 bases from V and 5 bases from J; junction bases left unmatched: 8. The CDR3 is CASRGTGGSETQYF. The CDR3 DNA follows: TGTGCCAGCAGAGGGACAGGTGGGTCGGAGACCCAGTACTTC.

The chain joins TRBV28 to TRBJ2-1; 10 positions agree with TRBD2. CDR3 length: 18 amino acids. After removal of 1 base from V and 1 base from J, the junction contained 7 bases not matched to a gene. Germline CDR1 reads MDHEN; CDR2 reads SYDVKM. Written as DNA, the CDR3 is TGTGCCAGCAGTTTATTTCCCGGACTAGCGGTGTCCTACAATGAGCAGTTCTTC. This gives the protein CASSLFPGLAVSYNEQFF.

This sequence joins TRBV6-2 or TRBV6-3 and TRBJ2-7, with D tentatively TRBD2 (6 bases). The V gene's germline CDR1 is MNHEY and CDR2 SVGEGT. This CDR3 is built from 16 residues. V was trimmed by 5 bases and J by 3 bases, leaving 20 bases between them. The CDR3 DNA sequence: TGTGCCAGCAGTAAACCTGGAGGGGCGCATTACTACGAGCAGTACTTC. Residues: CASSKPGGAHYYEQYF.

This clonotype was found many times. J is TRBJ2-5 and V is TRBV3-1; 7 bases are shared with TRBD2. After removal of 1 base from V and 4 bases from J, the junction contained 9 bases not matched to a gene. Germline loops: CDR1 LGHDT, CDR2 YNNKEL (reference sequence). The CDR3 is made up of 16 amino acids. The chain's CDR3 is CASSQVNFGGGETQYF. The CDR3 coding sequence is TGTGCCAGCAGCCAAGTCAATTTCGGCGGGGGAGAGACCCAGTACTTC.

J is TRBJ2-7 and V is TRBV7-4; D is undetermined. Germline loops: CDR1 SGHVT, CDR2 SQSDAQ. The V gene lost 3 bases and the J gene lost 7 bases, with 10 bases spanning the gap. This CDR3 contains 12 residues. The CDR3 coding sequence is TGTGCCAGCAGCTTCCGAAATCAAGAGCAGTACTTC. This codes for CASSFRNQEQYF.

The chain couples TRBV4-1 to TRBJ2-1, with D possibly being TRBD1 or TRBD2 (5 bases each). Trimming took 2 bases from V and 9 from J, leaving 14 bases between them. In germline, CDR1 is MGHRA, CDR2 YSYEKL. CDR3 length: 14 residues. CDR3 loop: CASSQPWGSFEQFF. CDR3 DNA: TGCGCCAGCAGCCAACCCTGGGGGAGTTTTGAGCAGTTCTTC.

This clonotype was picked up a small number of times. This rearrangement joins TRBV30 to TRBJ1-2, with 9 bases matching TRBD1. The CDR3 covers 14 residues. V dropped 2 bases and J dropped 8; count of bases not matched to a gene: 9. Germline CDR1 GTSNPN, CDR2 SVGIG (reference sequence). CDR3 coding DNA: TGTGCCTGGAGTACGACAGGGGGATCGGGGGGCTACACCTTC. Encoded protein: CAWSTTGGSGGYTF.

This clonotype was detected many times. The CDR3 coding sequence is TGTGCTACCGGGCGGAGAACCTACGAGCAGTACTTC. Its translation: CATGRRTYEQYF. This chain connects TRBV28 to TRBJ2-7, with D unclear. Germline CDR1 reads MDHEN; CDR2 reads SYDVKM. The CDR3 spans 12 residues.

The sample holds a few counts of this clonotype. J is TRBJ2-7 and V is TRBV4-2; D tentatively fits TRBD1 or TRBD2 (7 bases each). The CDR3 spans 15 residues. Germline V gene lookup returns CDR1 LGHNA and CDR2 YNFKEQ. With 5 bases removed from V and 3 bases from J, the gap between germline ends came to 17 bases. The CDR3 DNA follows: TGTGCCAGCAGCTTGGAGGGGGCGGGGGTCTACGAGCAGTACTTC. It codes for CASSLEGAGVYEQYF.

This clonotype was recorded many times. This chain uses TRBV28 with TRBJ2-1; D is undetermined. This CDR3 has 11 residues. Germline V gene lookup returns CDR1 MDHEN and CDR2 SYDVKM. Trimming left V 5 bases short and J 8 bases short, with 7 bases between. Here the CDR3 reads CASSPSYEQFF. The CDR3 DNA follows: TGTGCCAGCAGTCCGTCCTATGAGCAGTTCTTC.

This clonotype was seen repeatedly, ten times or more. The CDR3 nucleotides are TGTGCCAGCAGTTTAAACGGACGGAAGACTTCCTACGAGCAGTACTTC. Translation gives CASSLNGRKTSYEQYF. The chain is built from TRBV12-3 or TRBV12-4 and TRBJ2-7; D ambiguous. CDR3 length: 16 amino acids. Trimming stripped 2 bases from V and 1 base from J, with 15 bases between.

This clonotype appeared many times. The chain joins TRBV28 to TRBJ1-6; the match to TRBD1 covers 7 bases. The CDR3 is 15 amino acids. J gave up 6 bases and V 5 bases, and 7 bases lay outside the gene matches. The germline V gene has CDR1 MDHEN and CDR2 SYDVKM. CDR3 nucleotides: TGTGCCAGCAGTCCCTCGGGACAGCGTAATTCACCCCTCCACTTT. It encodes CASSPSGQRNSPLHF. The full variable domain, its missing parts supplied by reference TRBV28 and TRBJ1-6, is DVKVTQSSRYLVKRTGEKVFLECVQDMDHENMFWYRQDPGLGLRLIYFSYDVKMKEKGDIPEGYSVSREKKERFSLILESASTNQTSMYLCASSPSGQRNSPLHFGNGTRLTVT.

This clonotype was seen only a few times. The CDR3 is CASSQGQDEQYF. DNA of the CDR3: TGTGCCAGCAGCCAGGGACAAGACGAGCAGTACTTC. This chain links TRBV3-1 with TRBJ2-7; a weak D match, TRBD1 (6 bases). This CDR3 comprises 12 residues. The V end lost 3 bases, the J end lost 5 bases, and 8 bases lay between the germline ends. The germline gives CDR1 LGHDT, CDR2 YNNKEL (reference sequence).

This clonotype was seen repeatedly, ten times or more. The rearrangement joins TRBV3-1 to TRBJ2-5, with D hard to call. The CDR3 covers 12 residues. Trimming removed 3 bases from V and 5 bases from J, with 7 bases in between. CDR1 is LGHDT, CDR2 YNNKEL, per germline (reference sequence). The CDR3 region has the DNA TGTGCCAGCAGCCAGGTGGTGGAGACCCAGTACTTC. It is translated as CASSQVVETQYF.

In DNA form, the CDR3 reads TGCGCCAGCAGCCAAGATAACCGGGCTTACGGCTACACCTTC. Its translation is CASSQDNRAYGYTF. V is TRBV4-1 and J is TRBJ1-2; no clear D. This CDR3 region has 14 residues. V was clipped by 0 bases and J by 8 bases, with 13 bases between them. Germline V gene lookup returns CDR1 MGHRA and CDR2 YSYEKL.

As DNA, the CDR3 is TGTGCCAGCAGCGCCAGGACTAGCGGAGAAACGAGGCAGTATTTT. It encodes CASSARTSGETRQYF. This chain joins TRBV7-8 and TRBJ2-3; 10 bases are shared with TRBD2. Germline CDR1 is SGHVS and CDR2 is FQNEAQ. Germline trimming cut 5 bases from V and 11 bases from J; bases unmatched to any gene: 13. The CDR3 is made up of 15 amino acids.

This clonotype appeared many times. This chain connects TRBV7-2 to TRBJ2-1; 8 bases fit TRBD2. Per the germline V gene, CDR1 is SGHTA and CDR2 is FQGNSA. J gave up 0 bases and V 1 base, and 8 bases lay outside the gene matches. The CDR3 extends over 18 amino acids. CDR3 DNA: TGTGCCAGCAGCTTAGGGGGAGGACTAGCCTTCTCCTACAATGAGCAGTTCTTC. Translation: CASSLGGGLAFSYNEQFF. The whole variable domain, filled in from reference TRBV7-2 and TRBJ2-1, reads GAGVSQSPSNKVTEKGKDVELRCDPISGHTALYWYRQSLGQGLEFLIYFQGNSAPDKSGLPSDRFSAERTGGSVSTLTIQRTQQEDSAVYLCASSLGGGLAFSYNEQFFGPGTRLTVL.

The V call is TRBV10-3, the J call TRBJ2-3; TRBD2 agrees at 7 bases. Trimming removed 0 bases from V and 0 bases from J; junction bases left unmatched: 6. CDR1 is ENHRY, CDR2 SYGVKD, per germline. There are 17 residues in the CDR3. The CDR3 region is CAISESNGGISTDTQYF. The DNA of the CDR3 is TGTGCCATCAGTGAGTCGAACGGGGGGATAAGCACAGATACGCAGTATTTT.

This CDR3 reads CASRSTGDRNQPQHF. CDR3 nucleotide sequence: TGTGCCAGCAGATCAACAGGGGATCGTAATCAGCCCCAGCATTTT. This chain connects TRBV27 to TRBJ1-5, with 7 bases lining up with TRBD1. This CDR3 is built from 15 residues. V gave up 6 bases and J gave up 4 bases; unmatched junction bases: 9. The germline CDR1 and CDR2 sequences are MNHEY and SMNVEV (reference sequence).

As concerns this clonotype: A much larger clone differs from this one at a single base, so this may be a read error. Without the conserved terminal phenylalanine or tryptophan, this CDR3 likely stems from a read error. The chain links TRBV6-5 to TRBJ1-5; the D is unclear. This CDR3 region has 14 residues. Per the germline V gene, CDR1 is MNHEY and CDR2 is SVGAGI. V lost 0 bases to trimming and J lost 4 bases, with 7 bases between them. DNA for the CDR3: TGTGCCAGCAGTTACTCTCGTGGGAATCAGCCCCAGCATTCT. It codes for CASSYSRGNQPQHS.

This rearrangement joins TRBV30 to TRBJ2-7, with 11 bases matching TRBD1. Losses at the gene ends were 8 bases for V and 3 bases for J; bases not matched to a gene: 9. Per the germline V gene, CDR1 is GTSNPN and CDR2 is SVGIG (reference sequence). The CDR3 length is 14 residues. The CDR3, as DNA: TGTGCCCACTCAACCGGGACAGGGGGCTACGAGCAGTACTTC. Translation: CAHSTGTGGYEQYF.

Many counts were recorded for this clonotype. V gene TRBV30 combines with J gene TRBJ2-3, with unresolved D. Trimming removed 0 bases at V and 3 bases at J, with 7 bases between. The germline V gene encodes CDR1 GTSNPN and CDR2 SVGIG (reference sequence). The CDR3 has 13 residues. The CDR3 bases are TGTGCCTGGAGTGTTTGGAAAACAGATACGCAGTATTTT. It encodes CAWSVWKTDTQYF.

This clonotype was detected many times. A junction end diverges from the germline sequence, so it may reflect a read error. The V gene is TRBV20-1, the J gene TRBJ1-2; D gene ambiguous. The length of the CDR3 is 14 residues. Germline lookup yields CDR1 DFQATT and CDR2 SNEGSKA (reference sequence). This CDR3 is CSARDERVGYRYTF. CDR3 DNA sequence: TGCAGTGCTAGAGATGAAAGGGTGGGCTATCGCTACACCTTC.

The genes are TRBV18 and TRBJ1-6; D is ambiguous. Germline V gene sequence: CDR1 KGHSH, CDR2 LQKENI. V gave up 3 bases and J gave up 0 bases, with 9 bases separating them. The CDR3 contains 16 residues. For the CDR3, the DNA is TGTGCCAGCTCACCTTCGACGAGCTCCTATAATTCACCCCTCCACTTT. Its translation is CASSPSTSSYNSPLHF.

This clonotype was detected many times. The genes are TRBV15 and TRBJ1-5; 8 positions match TRBD1. This CDR3 region has 15 residues. CDR1 and CDR2 (germline): LNHNV, YYDKDF (reference sequence). The junction had 4 bases not matched to a gene; V was cut back by 5 bases and J by 1 base. The CDR3 coding sequence is TGTGCCACCAGCTTGGACAGGGTGAGCAATCAGCCCCAGCATTTT. Its protein is CATSLDRVSNQPQHF. Using reference TRBV15 and TRBJ1-5 for the parts outside the CDR3, the full variable domain is DAMVIQNPRYQVTQFGKPVTLSCSQTLNHNVMYWYQQKSSQAPKLLFHYYDKDFNNEADTPDNFQSRRPNTSFCFLDIRSPGLGDTAMYLCATSLDRVSNQPQHFGDGTRLSIL.

On this clonotype: A much bigger clone sits one base away, suggesting this may be a read error. The gene calls are TRBV27 and TRBJ2-5; TRBD2 agrees at 7 bases. CDR1 and CDR2 (germline): MNHEY, SMNVEV (reference sequence). The CDR3 is 15 residues long. CDR3 DNA sequence: TGTGCCAACAGTTTATCGCGGGGGTTCCAAGAGACCCAGTACTTC. Translated: CANSLSRGFQETQYF.

This clonotype came up many times. The chain links TRBV5-1 to TRBJ2-1, with 7 bases aligning to TRBD1. The CDR3 runs 17 residues. Trimming cost V 4 bases and J 0 bases; bases outside gene matches: 10. The germline gives CDR1 SGHRS, CDR2 YFSETQ. CDR3: CASSKTGFVISYNEQFF. The DNA of the CDR3 is TGCGCCAGCAGCAAGACAGGGTTTGTGATCTCCTACAATGAGCAGTTCTTC.

This clonotype showed up just a few times. The CDR3 nucleotides are TGTGCCAGCAGTACCCCGACAGGGGTCGGTGGCTACACCTTC. It is translated as CASSTPTGVGGYTF. The chain couples TRBV6-1 to TRBJ1-2; TRBD1 matches 8 bases. V shed 5 bases, J shed 7 bases, and the junction held 9 bases outside the gene matches. Germline CDR1 reads MNHNS; CDR2 reads SASEGT. This CDR3 region has 14 residues.